The sequence of this T cell receptor (beta chain) was determined in a study of blood T cells in healthy people across ages. Study conclusions and caveats: Fewer expanded clones and more diversity marked long-lived versus aged donors. Investigators treated diversity estimates from one million T cells as underestimates.

Primers used in a second PCR of about 6 to 11 cycles were a sample-barcoded 5' primer and a J-beta primer mix. Each TCR beta cDNA got a 12-nucleotide random molecular identifier. TCRdb passed the 5' RACE reads through MiXCR, listing each CDR3 protein once. The sample lists 1.5 million to 2 million distinct CDR3 sequences; about 49% were seen once. This clonotype has just a few counts. The antigen is unknown. Collection of roughly 9.8 milliliters of peripheral blood was performed for each donor. This sequence originates from a woman aged 40 to 50 in good health. Sequenced: blood.

The CDR3 coding sequence is TGTGCCAGCAGCTTTGGTCGGACAGGGGGTCAGTACTTC. Its translation is CASSFGRTGGQYF. V is TRBV12-3 or TRBV12-4 and J is TRBJ2-7; 10 bases are shared with TRBD1. V lost 6 bases to trimming and J lost 10 bases; unmatched junction nucleotides: 9. The CDR3 contains 13 residues.